What follows describes a single TCR beta chain. Antigen specificity is unknown. This sequence may be a read error, since a much larger clone differs from it by one base. Unique molecular identifiers were used in preparing the TCRbeta library. One entry per CDR3 protein results from TCRdb running MiXCR on the PCR reads. The sample has 120,000 to 150,000 distinct CDR3 sequences, around 10% seen once. V was pared by 3 bases and J by 9 bases, with 20 bases between. CDR3 length equals 15 residues. This sample stems from a study of T-cell reconstitution after alpha-beta-depleted transplantation in children. The study, taken as a whole, reports: Newly generated T cells supplied most T-cell counts and diversity one year post-transplant. Several hundred expanded graft clones reportedly gave rise to the alpha-beta T cells present about two months after transplant. For some patients, TCRbeta diversity was high at day 60 because of recipient T cells and thymic progenitors that survived.

This chain joins TRBV12-3 or TRBV12-4 and TRBJ1-2, with no clear D. The receptor's source is a female patient between 2 and 15 years old who had a stem cell transplant for congenital amegakaryocytic thrombocytopenia, so the T cells may come from the graft donor. Specimen: PBMCs, mostly from graft donor cells, collected 180 days after TCRalphabeta/CD19-depleted stem cell transplant. CDR3 amino acids: CASSLPLDGPYSYTF. CDR3 nucleotides: TGTGCCAGCAGTTTGCCCCTGGACGGCCCGTATAGCTACACCTTC.